This T cell receptor beta chain was observed in a study of graft-versus-host responses after intestinal transplantation. At the level of the study: Each patient got anti-thymocyte globulin induction, then tacrolimus and steroids for roughly 3 years.

TCRdb keeps only in-frame clones here, not all; method: immunoSEQ multiplex PCR. The sample holds some 83,000 clones, 91% seen once. Study findings and constraints: Recipient bone marrow held GvH clones, some seen earlier in ileum or blood.

The CDR3 sequence is 17 residues long. After removal of 0 bases from V and 3 bases from J, the junction contained 9 bases not matched to a gene. Germline loops: CDR1 SGHRS, CDR2 YFSETQ. This clone was recorded once. Antigen specificity is unknown. The clonotype was recovered from a human donor who received an intestinal transplant. This specimen consisted of unstimulated CD4+ T cells sorted from spleen or lymph node cells, obtained before intestinal transplant. The chain carries TRBV5-1 and TRBJ2-3, with 8 positions matching TRBD2. CDR3 nucleotides: TGCGCCAGCAGCTTGGCGCGGGGGGTTTGGGATACAGATACGCAGTATTTT. Residues: CASSLARGVWDTDTQYF.